The 31 T cell receptor beta chains below come from one sample, sequenced in a study of blood T cell repertoires in COVID-19. Sequencing used immunoSEQ multiplex PCR; TCRdb keeps in-frame clones, though not all of them. The sample holds about 150,000 clones, 70% to 90% seen once. Input material: peripheral blood. The receptors were sampled from a human donor with acute or convalescent COVID-19. The donor label of this sample is uncertain.

The CDR3, as DNA: TGTGCCACCAGAGGGGAAAAGTCCTACGAGCAGTACGTC. It yields the protein CATRGEKSYEQYV. V usage is TRBV10-3 and J usage is TRBJ2-7; D could derive from TRBD1 or TRBD2 (5 bases each). The germline V gene has CDR1 ENHRY and CDR2 SYGVKD. The V end lost 10 bases, the J end lost 1 base, and 14 bases lay between the germline ends. This CDR3 is built from 13 residues.

The chain carries TRBV7-2 and TRBJ2-3, with TRBD2 matching 7 bases. CDR3 size: 16 residues. With V trimmed by 5 bases and J by 3 bases, 11 bases remained unmatched. Per germline, CDR1 SGHTA and CDR2 FQGNSA. CDR3 nucleotide sequence: TGTGCCAGCAGCCCAACTTCGGGGGGTTGGACAGATACGCAGTATTTT. This translates into CASSPTSGGWTDTQYF.

The chain carries TRBV2 and TRBJ1-4; 8 nucleotides line up with TRBD1. This CDR3 has 15 residues. Germline V gene lookup returns CDR1 SNHLY and CDR2 FYNNEI. The V segment lost 3 bases and the J segment 4 bases; nucleotides outside the gene matches: 4. CDR3 nucleotides: TGTGCCAGCAGTGAGGACAGGGCGCTTAATGAAAAACTGTTTTTT. Its protein is CASSEDRALNEKLFF.

This chain connects TRBV4-1 to TRBJ1-1; the D gene is possibly TRBD1 (6 bases). The CDR3 consists of 16 residues. Germline-derived CDR1 and CDR2 are MGHRA and YSYEKL. V shed 6 bases and J shed 1 base, with 18 bases lying between them. CDR3 loop: CASRLRSGQQNTEAFF. CDR3 DNA sequence: TGCGCCAGCAGGCTACGGTCCGGACAGCAGAACACTGAAGCTTTCTTT.

This clone was observed a single time. V is TRBV4-2 and J is TRBJ2-3; the D is unclear. Trimming removed 1 base from V and 6 bases from J, with 5 bases in between. The CDR3 sequence is 12 residues long. The germline V gene encodes CDR1 LGHNA and CDR2 YNFKEQ. The DNA of the CDR3 is TGTGCCAGCAGCCAAGTGAGGGATACGCAGTATTTT. Amino acid sequence: CASSQVRDTQYF.

This clone was observed once. The genes are TRBV4-3 and TRBJ2-2; 12 bases are a match to TRBD1. From germline, CDR1 is LGHNA and CDR2 YSLEER. This CDR3 contains 18 residues. V shed 4 bases, J shed 3 bases, and the junction held 9 bases outside the gene matches. The CDR3 here is CASSPGTGGGSDTGELFF. CDR3 nucleotide sequence: TGCGCCAGCAGCCCCGGGACAGGGGGCGGGTCGGACACCGGGGAGCTGTTTTTT.

The chain links TRBV10-1 to TRBJ2-5, with D perhaps matching TRBD1 (6 bases). This CDR3 has 14 residues. From germline, CDR1 is WNHNN and CDR2 SYGVQD (reference sequence). V lost 5 bases, J lost 5 bases, and 15 bases lay in between. The CDR3 region is CASSLTGLSETQYF. The CDR3 nucleotides are TGCGCCAGCAGTTTAACAGGGCTCTCGGAGACCCAGTACTTC.

The rearrangement joins TRBV5-1 to TRBJ2-7; 9 nucleotides line up with TRBD1. V lost 4 bases, J lost 4 bases, and 6 bases stayed unmatched. This CDR3 comprises 14 residues. Germline V gene data show CDR1 as SGHRS and CDR2 as YFSETQ. The DNA of the CDR3 is TGCGCCAGCAGCCCCCGACAGGGGGGGTACGAGCAGTACTTC. Translation: CASSPRQGGYEQYF.

The chain employs TRBV4-3 and TRBJ2-1; 8 bases match TRBD2. The V gene's germline CDR1 is LGHNA and CDR2 YSLEER. The ends lost 4 bases at V and 6 bases at J; junction bases unmatched: 5. The CDR3 is made up of 14 amino acids. CDR3: CASSLGLASNEQFF. As DNA, the CDR3 is TGCGCCAGCAGCCTAGGACTAGCAAGCAATGAGCAGTTCTTC.

The chain recombines TRBV29-1 with TRBJ2-1; TRBD1 matches 8 bases. V was pared by 3 bases and J by 5 bases, with 3 bases of the junction left unmatched. Per the germline V gene, CDR1 is SQVTM and CDR2 is ANQGSEA. The CDR3 runs 13 residues. This CDR3 is CSVEQGANNEQFF. The DNA of the CDR3 is TGCAGCGTTGAGCAGGGGGCCAACAATGAGCAGTTCTTC.

In DNA, the CDR3 is TGTGCCAGCAGCCGTATGCCGGGACAGGGGCACACTGAAGCTTTCTTT. Translation gives CASSRMPGQGHTEAFF. This chain uses TRBV7-3 with TRBJ1-1; TRBD1 matches at 10 bases. In germline, CDR1 is SGHTA, CDR2 FQGTGA. The CDR3 contains 16 residues. J lost 3 bases, V lost 5 bases, and 9 bases had no gene match. The full variable domain, rest sourced from reference TRBV7-3 and TRBJ1-1, is GAGVSQTPSNKVTEKGKYVELRCDPISGHTALYWYRQSLGQGPEFLIYFQGTGAADDSGLPNDRFFAVRPEGSVSTLKIQRTERGDSAVYLCASSRMPGQGHTEAFFGQGTRLTVV.

The table lists this clone with a count of one. CDR3 amino acids: CASSLEGAGANVLTF. The CDR3 nucleotides read TGTGCCAGCAGCTTGGAGGGAGCTGGGGCCAACGTCCTGACTTTC. The V call is TRBV5-8, the J call TRBJ2-6; maybe TRBD2 (5 bases). Trimming took off 0 bases at V and 2 bases at J, with 6 bases between the two ends. Germline V gene sequence: CDR1 SGHTS, CDR2 YDEGEE. CDR3 size: 15 residues.

In its sample, this clone was seen once. The chain carries TRBV2 and TRBJ2-1; 7 positions match TRBD2. Germline CDR1 SNHLY, CDR2 FYNNEI. After removal of 8 bases from V and 0 bases from J, the junction contained 10 bases not matched to a gene. The CDR3 contains 16 residues. The CDR3 loop is CASFGSGPSSYNEQFF. In DNA, the CDR3 is TGTGCCAGCTTTGGTAGCGGGCCAAGCTCCTACAATGAGCAGTTCTTC.

V and J are TRBV7-3 and TRBJ2-2, with D possibly being TRBD1 (6 bases). V gave up 3 bases and J gave up 5 bases, with 13 bases separating them. CDR3 length equals 15 residues. Looked up from germline, CDR1 is SGHTA and CDR2 is FQGTGA. The CDR3 coding sequence is TGTGCCAGCAGCTTCTCAGGGGCCCTGACCGGGGAGCTGTTTTTT. Translating it yields CASSFSGALTGELFF.

This rearrangement joins TRBV27 to TRBJ2-3, with D possibly matching TRBD2 (6 bases). CDR3 length: 15 residues. The ends were cut back, 6 bases at V and 0 bases at J, with 13 bases in the middle. Per germline, CDR1 MNHEY and CDR2 SMNVEV (reference sequence). The DNA for the CDR3 is TGTGCCAGCAGGGCCCTCCTAGCGAGCACAGATACGCAGTATTTT. It translates to CASRALLASTDTQYF.

The chain combines TRBV10-2 with TRBJ1-6; maybe TRBD1 (5 bases). CDR3 length equals 17 residues. The V end lost 6 bases, the J end lost 0 bases, and 15 bases lay between the germline ends. Germline CDR1 reads WSHSY; CDR2 reads SAAADI. The CDR3 nucleotides are TGCGCCAGCAGAGCGGACACCGGGAGCTCCTATAATTCACCCCTCCACTTT. Translated, it gives CASRADTGSSYNSPLHF.

This chain uses TRBV14 with TRBJ1-2, with D tentatively TRBD1 (6 bases). Deletions cut 4 bases from V and 8 bases from J, with 11 bases between. This CDR3 region has 12 residues. Germline lookup yields CDR1 SGHDN and CDR2 FVKESK. CDR3 protein: CASSRGGDGYTF. The CDR3 DNA reads TGTGCCAGCAGCCGAGGGGGGGACGGCTACACCTTC.

This clone was detected only a few times. The V call is TRBV29-1, the J call TRBJ2-1; 10 bases align to TRBD1. The CDR3 spans 14 residues. The ends lost 6 bases at V and 2 bases at J; junction bases unmatched: 4. The V gene's germline CDR1 is SQVTM and CDR2 ANQGSEA. In nucleotides, the CDR3 is TGCAGCGTGGGGACAGGGGCGGCCTACAATGAGCAGTTCTTC. It encodes CSVGTGAAYNEQFF.

The rearrangement joins TRBV19 to TRBJ1-3, with TRBD1 matching over 9 bases. Germline-derived CDR1 and CDR2 are LNHDA and SQIVND (reference sequence). V lost 7 bases, J lost 2 bases, and 9 bases stayed unmatched. The length of the CDR3 is 16 residues. CDR3 in DNA: TGTGCCAGTACCTCACAGGGGGCTAGGACTGGAAACACCATATATTTT. Encoded protein: CASTSQGARTGNTIYF.

The gene calls are TRBV11-1 and TRBJ2-1, with a weak D call TRBD1 (6 bases). This CDR3 is 16 amino acids long. Germline V CDR1 and CDR2: SGHAT, FQDESV (reference sequence). V lost 4 bases to trimming and J lost 0 bases, with 13 bases between them. The CDR3, as DNA: TGTGCCAGCAGCTCTAACAGGGCAAGCTCCTACAATGAGCAGTTCTTC. It yields the protein CASSSNRASSYNEQFF.

The chain carries TRBV9 and TRBJ2-3, with D possibly TRBD1 on 6 matching bases. CDR3 length equals 15 residues. CDR1 SGDLS and CDR2 YYNGEE come from the germline V gene. The ends were cut back, 1 base at V and 0 bases at J, with 9 bases in the middle. This CDR3 is CASSVWDISTDTQYF. The DNA for the CDR3 is TGTGCCAGCAGCGTATGGGACATAAGCACAGATACGCAGTATTTT.

This clone showed up just a few times. The chain carries TRBV4-2 and TRBJ2-7, with 12 positions matching TRBD2. The ends lost 0 bases at V and 4 bases at J; junction bases unmatched: 7. The length of the CDR3 is 17 residues. Germline CDR1 LGHNA, CDR2 YNFKEQ. CDR3 region: CASSQDSPGLAGYEQYF. The CDR3 region has the DNA TGTGCCAGCAGCCAAGATTCGCCGGGACTAGCGGGTTACGAGCAGTACTTC.

The chain has TRBV29-1 and TRBJ1-2; the D gene is possibly TRBD1 (5 bases). Germline lookup yields CDR1 SQVTM and CDR2 ANQGSEA. The CDR3 is 13 residues long. V was cut by 6 bases and J by 5 bases, with 16 bases left in between. For the CDR3, the DNA is TGCAGCGTAGCTAGGGACTTGGCATATGGCTACACCTTC. This codes for CSVARDLAYGYTF.

The chain joins TRBV6-5 to TRBJ2-5; D uncertain. V lost 0 bases and J lost 2, with 10 bases in between. From germline, CDR1 is MNHEY and CDR2 SVGAGI. The CDR3 runs to 15 residues. The CDR3 sequence is CASSYSGQVQETQYF. CDR3 DNA: TGTGCCAGCAGTTACTCGGGTCAGGTTCAAGAGACCCAGTACTTC.

The rearrangement joins TRBV29-1 to TRBJ1-2, with 9 bases matching TRBD1. Germline V gene sequence: CDR1 SQVTM, CDR2 ANQGSEA. V was clipped by 3 bases and J by 8 bases; unmatched bases: 4. CDR3 length: 12 amino acids. CDR3 sequence reads: CSVDRTGVGYTF. Written as DNA, the CDR3 is TGCAGCGTTGATCGGACAGGGGTAGGCTACACCTTC.

Turning to this clone: The junction does not match germline at one end; this may be a read error. This rearrangement joins TRBV25-1 to TRBJ1-4; D perhaps matches TRBD1 (5 bases). This CDR3 comprises 9 residues. Germline V gene data show CDR1 as MGHDK and CDR2 as SYGVNS. CDR3 nucleotide sequence: TGTGCCAGCAGTGGAAAACAGGATTTT. It codes for CASSGKQDF.

The chain recombines TRBV4-3 with TRBJ1-5, with a possible D match to TRBD1 (5 bases). Germline V lookup: CDR1 LGHNA, CDR2 YSLEER. V was pared by 0 bases and J by 5 bases, with 11 bases between. The CDR3 contains 15 residues. The CDR3 DNA reads as TGCGCCAGCAGCCAAGACAGGGCCTCAGATCAGCCCCAGCATTTT. Amino acid sequence: CASSQDRASDQPQHF.

J is TRBJ1-2 and V is TRBV4-2; 9 bases are a match to TRBD1. With V trimmed by 4 bases and J by 10 bases, 4 bases remained unmatched. The length of the CDR3 is 12 residues. The germline V gene encodes CDR1 LGHNA and CDR2 YNFKEQ. The CDR3 is CASSLGQGVYTF. In DNA, the CDR3 is TGTGCCAGCAGCCTGGGACAGGGCGTCTACACCTTC.

The genes are TRBV12-3 or TRBV12-4 and TRBJ2-5; TRBD2 is a possible D gene (6 bases). V lost 3 bases, J lost 5 bases, and 10 bases lay in between. The CDR3 totals 13 residues. The CDR3 sequence: CASSFAGSETQYF. CDR3 in DNA: TGTGCCAGCAGTTTCGCGGGATCCGAGACCCAGTACTTC.

The chain combines TRBV5-1 with TRBJ2-2, with TRBD1 identical over 7 bases. Unmatched junction bases numbered 0, after V lost 3 bases and J lost 1 base. CDR3 size: 14 residues. The germline CDR1 and CDR2 sequences are SGHRS and YFSETQ. The CDR3 DNA is TGCGCCAGCAGCTGGACAGGGAACACCGGGGAGCTGTTTTTT. Protein: CASSWTGNTGELFF.

This chain uses TRBV5-4 with TRBJ2-2; 8 bases map to TRBD1. V trimming: 4 bases; J trimming: 1 base; junction bases outside the gene matches: 6. The CDR3 runs 16 residues. CDR1 and CDR2 from the germline V gene are SGHNT and YYREEE (reference sequence). CDR3 sequence (DNA): TGTGCCAGCAGCAGATCCGGGACAGGGAACACCGGGGAGCTGTTTTTT. Its protein product is CASSRSGTGNTGELFF.